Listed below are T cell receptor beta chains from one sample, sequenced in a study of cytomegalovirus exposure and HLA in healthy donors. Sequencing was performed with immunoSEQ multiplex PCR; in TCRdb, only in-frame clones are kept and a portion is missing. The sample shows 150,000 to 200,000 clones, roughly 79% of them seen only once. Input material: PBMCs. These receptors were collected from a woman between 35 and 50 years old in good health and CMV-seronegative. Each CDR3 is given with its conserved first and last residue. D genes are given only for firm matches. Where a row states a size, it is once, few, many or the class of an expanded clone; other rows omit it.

CASSLGQKNEKLFF	TGTGCCAGCAGTTTGGGGCAGAAAAATGAAAAACTGTTTTTT	NA	NA	TRBV28	TRBJ1-4
CSVDTSGGYTF	TGCAGCGTCGACACCTCGGGGGGCTACACCTTC	NA	NA	TRBV29-1	TRBJ1-2
CASRSGGSPSYNEQFF	TGTGCCAGCAGGTCCGGGGGGTCCCCCTCCTACAATGAGCAGTTCTTC	few	TRBD2	TRBV28	TRBJ2-1
CASNQGRYPGEPQHF	TGTGCCAGCAATCAAGGCAGGTACCCGGGGGAGCCCCAGCATTTT	NA	NA	TRBV2	TRBJ1-5
CASSPRQISYEQYF	TGTGCCAGCAGTCCTAGACAGATCTCCTACGAGCAGTACTTC	NA	NA	TRBV27	TRBJ2-7
CASSIGTSTNEQFF	TGTGCCAGCAGCATAGGGACTTCGACGAACGAGCAGTTCTTC	once	NA	TRBV2	TRBJ2-1
CASSFISGGGTEAFF	TGTGCCAGCAGCTTCATATCAGGGGGAGGCACTGAAGCTTTCTTT	NA	TRBD1	TRBV11-1	TRBJ1-1
CASSDGQGAYYGYTF	TGTGCCAGCAGCGACGGACAGGGGGCCTACTATGGCTACACCTTC	once	TRBD1	TRBV9	TRBJ1-2
CASSSVGEGAYEQYF	TGTGCCAGCAGTTCCGTTGGGGAGGGTGCCTACGAGCAGTACTTC	NA	TRBD2	TRBV27	TRBJ2-7
CASSYHDSPGDEQYF	TGTGCCAGCAGTTACCACGACAGCCCAGGGGACGAGCAGTACTTC	few	NA	TRBV6-6	TRBJ2-7
CASSVVEGASLASGANVLTF	TGTGCCAGCAGCGTAGTGGAGGGGGCTTCTTTGGCCTCTGGGGCCAACGTCCTGACTTTC	few	NA	TRBV9	TRBJ2-6
CASSTSIGGRYGYTF	TGTGCCAGTAGTACAAGCATCGGGGGAAGGTATGGCTACACCTTC	few	NA	TRBV19	TRBJ1-2
CRIGGPGNEQFF	TGCAGAATTGGAGGGCCAGGGAATGAGCAGTTCTTC	NA	NA	TRBV29-1	TRBJ2-1
CASSDGGGNTEAFF	TGTGCCAGCAGTGACGGGGGAGGGAACACTGAAGCTTTCTTT	once	NA	TRBV6-1	TRBJ1-1
CASSTIAGSNTGELFF	TGCGCCAGCAGCACCATAGCGGGATCGAACACCGGGGAGCTGTTTTTT	NA	TRBD2	TRBV5-1	TRBJ2-2
CASSHSAGQGREQYF	TGTGCCAGCAGCCATTCCGCGGGACAGGGGCGCGAGCAGTACTTC	NA	TRBD1	TRBV7-9	TRBJ2-7
CASSPYLNTEAFF	TGTGCCAGCAGCCCTTATCTAAACACTGAAGCTTTCTTT	NA	NA	TRBV7-2	TRBJ1-1
CASSSQTGELFF	TGTGCCAGCAGCTCCCAGACCGGGGAGCTGTTTTTT	NA	NA	TRBV7-9	TRBJ2-2
CASSTGGQETQYF	TGTGCCAGCAGCACAGGGGGCCAAGAGACCCAGTACTTC	NA	TRBD1	TRBV6-6	TRBJ2-5
CASSLLTSGSQETQYF	TGCGCCAGCAGCTTGCTCACTAGCGGTTCTCAAGAGACCCAGTACTTC	NA	TRBD2	TRBV5-1	TRBJ2-5
CAWAPGANVLTF	TGTGCCTGGGCGCCTGGGGCCAACGTCCTGACTTTC	few	NA	TRBV30	TRBJ2-6
CASSLGQGPYGYTF	TGTGCCAGCAGCCTAGGACAGGGGCCCTATGGCTACACCTTC	NA	TRBD1	TRBV5-5	TRBJ1-2
CAWRLAGSTGELFF	TGTGCCTGGAGACTAGCGGGTTCCACCGGGGAGCTGTTTTTT	NA	TRBD2	TRBV30	TRBJ2-2
CASSLLGEANYGYTF	TGTGCCAGCAGCCTCCTAGGCGAAGCTAACTATGGCTACACCTTC	NA	NA	TRBV13	TRBJ1-2
CASRVTGDSNQPQHF	TGCGCCAGCAGAGTGACAGGGGATAGCAATCAGCCCCAGCATTTT	NA	TRBD1	TRBV5-1	TRBJ1-5
CASSLTLLDTQYF	TGTGCCAGCAGCTTAACCCTCCTGGATACGCAGTATTTT	NA	NA	TRBV7-3	TRBJ2-3
CAWSGGQNTEAFF	TGTGCCTGGAGTGGGGGACAAAACACTGAAGCTTTCTTT	NA	NA	TRBV30	TRBJ1-1
CASRSDRGTDTQYF	TGTGCCAGTAGATCGGACAGGGGCACAGATACGCAGTATTTT	NA	TRBD1	TRBV19	TRBJ2-3
CASSLGDSTQTYGYTF	TGTGCCAGCAGCTTGGGGGACAGCACTCAAACCTATGGCTACACCTTC	NA	TRBD1	TRBV7-9	TRBJ1-2